These 9 T cell receptor beta chains share one sample of origin, sequenced in a study of Ad26.COV2.S vaccination and SARS-CoV-2 variants. Here immunoSEQ multiplex PCR was the method, and the copy in TCRdb shows in-frame clones only, minus some. The table lists about 350,000 clones, 92% of them singletons. Sequencing was performed on peripheral blood, taken after recovery from COVID-19. These receptors all come from a human donor who had recovered from COVID-19.

In this sample, this clone turned up once. The chain combines TRBV4-1 with TRBJ1-2; D is undetermined. Germline CDR1 is MGHRA and CDR2 is YSYEKL. Trimming left V 0 bases short and J 7 bases short, with 12 bases between. The CDR3 loop spans 14 amino acids. CDR3: CASSQDIGFVGYTF. CDR3 nucleotides: TGCGCCAGCAGCCAAGATATAGGGTTCGTTGGCTACACCTTC.

As DNA, the CDR3 is TGCGCCAGCAGTCAACGAAAAACAACAGGGGTGGACGAAAAACTGTTTTTT. Its protein is CASSQRKTTGVDEKLFF. This chain uses TRBV23-1 with TRBJ1-4; 7 bases match TRBD1. TRBV23-1 is sorted into the ORF group, with uncertain function. The CDR3 loop spans 17 amino acids. After removal of 2 bases from V and 8 bases from J, the junction contained 14 bases not matched to a gene.

The rearrangement uses TRBV7-3 and TRBJ2-1, with D possibly being TRBD2 (5 bases). The CDR3 consists of 14 residues. V dropped 5 bases and J dropped 1 base, with 9 bases sitting between them. Germline lookup yields CDR1 SGHTA and CDR2 FQGTGA. The CDR3 is CASSPPGSYNEQFF. The CDR3 DNA reads TGTGCCAGCAGCCCCCCGGGATCCTACAATGAGCAGTTCTTC.

The chain is built from TRBV5-1 and TRBJ1-1, with 7 bases matching TRBD1. Germline CDR1 SGHRS, CDR2 YFSETQ. The CDR3 consists of 15 residues. Trimming took 7 bases from V and 1 from J; bases not matched to a gene: 10. CDR3 DNA sequence: TGCGCCAGCGGATCAACAGGGGAGTCGAACACTGAAGCTTTCTTT. Translated, it gives CASGSTGESNTEAFF.

This clone was found once. J is TRBJ1-4 and V is TRBV9; no clear D gene. Germline V gives CDR1 SGDLS, CDR2 YYNGEE. The CDR3 covers 14 residues. Trimming took 3 bases from V and 0 from J, leaving 6 bases between them. CDR3 in DNA: TGTGCCAGCAGCGATAGAACAACTAATGAAAAACTGTTTTTT. The encoded protein is CASSDRTTNEKLFF.

This rearrangement joins TRBV24-1 to TRBJ2-1; D is unclear. The CDR3 covers 13 residues. Looked up from germline, CDR1 is KGHDR and CDR2 is SFDVKD. V lost 3 bases to trimming and J lost 6 bases, with 8 bases between them. The CDR3 DNA is TGTGCCACCAGTGATCCTTATTCCAATGAGCAGTTCTTC. This sequence encodes CATSDPYSNEQFF.

About this clone itself: The sample contains more than one DNA sequence encoding this CDR3. The V gene is TRBV6-1, the J gene TRBJ1-2; D remains unclear. V gave up 0 bases and J gave up 1 base, with 0 bases separating them. The germline V gene encodes CDR1 MNHNS and CDR2 SASEGT. The CDR3 covers 12 residues. CDR3 protein: CASSEANYGYTF. CDR3 nucleotides: TGTGCCAGCAGTGAAGCTAACTATGGCTACACCTTC.

The chain has TRBV7-9 and TRBJ1-2; D gene ambiguous. Germline CDR1 SEHNR, CDR2 FQNEAQ (reference sequence). The CDR3 runs to 13 residues. Trimming left V 11 bases short and J 2 bases short, with 15 bases between. CDR3 sequence reads: CACGEGSNYGYTF. The CDR3, as DNA: TGTGCCTGCGGTGAGGGATCAAACTATGGCTACACCTTC.

The rearrangement links TRBV12-5 to TRBJ1-2, with 8 positions matching TRBD1. J gave up 4 bases and V 6 bases, and 4 bases lay outside the gene matches. The CDR3 is 13 amino acids. Germline V CDR1 and CDR2: LGHNT, FRNRAP. The CDR3 sequence: CASGLTGGYGYTF. As DNA, the CDR3 is TGTGCTAGTGGCTTAACAGGGGGCTATGGCTACACCTTC. The variable domain in full, completed from reference TRBV12-5 and TRBJ1-2, reads DARVTQTPRHKVTEMGQEVTMRCQPILGHNTVFWYRQTMMQGLELLAYFRNRAPLDDSGMPKDRFSAEMPDATLATLKIQPSEPRDSAVYFCASGLTGGYGYTFGSGTRLTVV.